This TCR beta chain was captured in a study of cytomegalovirus exposure and HLA in healthy donors. The PCR was carried out with 60 Vbeta primers and 13 Jbeta primers. Libraries were prepared by immunoSEQ multiplex PCR; TCRdb keeps only in-frame clonotypes and omits some of them. Of 200,000 to 250,000 clones in the sample, more than 70% are singletons; the top ten hold roughly 1.3%. The V and J ends lost 4 bases and 3 bases, in that order; junction bases with no gene match: 3. This CDR3 region has 14 residues. Germline V gene sequence: CDR1 LGHNA, CDR2 YSLEER. The chain combines TRBV4-3 with TRBJ2-5; 9 bases are shared with TRBD2. The sample was PBMCs. This TCR came from a human donor in good health. The CDR3 DNA reads as TGCGCCAGCAGCCCATCTAGCGGGGAAGAGACCCAGTACTTC. Amino acid sequence: CASSPSSGEETQYF.